The rows below give T cell receptor beta chains drawn from one sample of a study of identical twins. TCRdb ran MiXCR on the 5' RACE reads and lists one entry per CDR3 protein. Seen here are approximately 600,000 distinct CDR3 sequences, nearly 10% observed once, and the top ten hold approximately 3.2%. The same data also went into a second study, on yellow fever vaccine responses in identical twins.

The sample consisted of PBMCs. These receptor sequences come from a young woman in good health. Each CDR3 is given with its conserved first and last residue. Fields, in order: CDR3 DNA, CDR3 protein, clone size, J gene, V gene, D gene. A D gene is named only where the DNA matches it firmly. The size entry is marked missing in some rows and otherwise reads once, few, many or a size class.

DNA: TGCAGTGTCTCTTCTGGTCTTGATACGCAGTATTTT; CDR3: CSVSSGLDTQYF; size: .; J: TRBJ2-3; V: TRBV20-1; D: .
DNA: TGTGCCAGCAGCTTGGATAGTCGGGTTAATCAGCCCCAGCATTTT; CDR3: CASSLDSRVNQPQHF; size: .; J: TRBJ1-5; V: TRBV5-5; D: .
DNA: TGTGCCAGCAGCAAACAACCAGGAAGCGAGCAGTACTTC; CDR3: CASSKQPGSEQYF; size: .; J: TRBJ2-7; V: TRBV21-1; D: .
DNA: TGTGCCAGCAGCGTAGGGCAGGGGCGAATCTACGAGCAGTACTTC; CDR3: CASSVGQGRIYEQYF; size: many; J: TRBJ2-7; V: TRBV9; D: .
DNA: TGTGCCAGCAGTCCGGACAGGGACACAGATACGCAGTATTTT; CDR3: CASSPDRDTDTQYF; size: many; J: TRBJ2-3; V: TRBV27; D: TRBD1
DNA: TGCGCCAGCAGCCAAGATAGCCTAGCGGGCTTAGTAGATACGCAGTATTTT; CDR3: CASSQDSLAGLVDTQYF; size: few; J: TRBJ2-3; V: TRBV4-1; D: TRBD2
DNA: TGTGCCAGCAGTCCCCCCGGACAGCTACTTAAAGCTTTCTTT; CDR3: CASSPPGQLLKAFF; size: .; J: TRBJ1-1; V: TRBV12-3/TRBV12-4; D: .
DNA: TGTGCCAGCAGTTACTCGCTGGAGGGGGGAAATGAGCAGTTCTTC; CDR3: CASSYSLEGGNEQFF; size: .; J: TRBJ2-1; V: TRBV6-2/TRBV6-3; D: .
DNA: TGTGCCAGCAGCTTAGGGGCAGGGGGAGGTAATTCACCCCTCCACTTT; CDR3: CASSLGAGGGNSPLHF; size: .; J: TRBJ1-6; V: TRBV7-8; D: TRBD1
DNA: TGTGCCAGCAGCGTAGAGGGGGCAGGTACCAGGGAGCTGTTTTTT; CDR3: CASSVEGAGTRELFF; size: once; J: TRBJ2-2; V: TRBV9; D: TRBD1
DNA: TGTGCCAGCAGCCAAGGGTGGAGCGGGAGGTGGGATACGCAGTATTTT; CDR3: CASSQGWSGRWDTQYF; size: .; J: TRBJ2-3; V: TRBV3-1; D: TRBD2
DNA: TGTGCCAGCAGCCTAATCCGCGGGGGAGGCGAGCAGTTCTTC; CDR3: CASSLIRGGGEQFF; size: .; J: TRBJ2-1; V: TRBV6-4; D: TRBD2
DNA: TGCAGCGTTGAAGTATCGATCACTGCAGATACGCAGTATTTT; CDR3: CSVEVSITADTQYF; size: .; J: TRBJ2-3; V: TRBV29-1; D: .
DNA: TGTGCCAGCAGCCCCCCCCAGGTTTGCTACGAGCAGTACTTC; CDR3: CASSPPQVCYEQYF; size: .; J: TRBJ2-7; V: TRBV12-3/TRBV12-4; D: .
DNA: TGTGCCAGCAGCCCACGACAGGGATACGGGACAAGCTCTGGGGCCAACGTCCTGACTTTC; CDR3: CASSPRQGYGTSSGANVLTF; size: few; J: TRBJ2-6; V: TRBV5-6; D: TRBD1
DNA: TGTGCCAGCTCAACTGGACTAGCGGGAACCCCCAATGAGCAGTTCTTC; CDR3: CASSTGLAGTPNEQFF; size: .; J: TRBJ2-1; V: TRBV18; D: TRBD2
DNA: TGTGCCAGCTCACCACCCAGCTTCAATGAGCAGTTCTTC; CDR3: CASSPPSFNEQFF; size: few; J: TRBJ2-1; V: TRBV18; D: .
DNA: TGTGCCAGCAGCCCCGCTGCGGCAGGGGGCTACGAGCAGTACTTC; CDR3: CASSPAAAGGYEQYF; size: few; J: TRBJ2-7; V: TRBV11-2; D: TRBD1
DNA: TGTGCCAGTGACGGGAGGATGATGGGGGCCTACGAGCAGTACTTC; CDR3: CASDGRMMGAYEQYF; size: .; J: TRBJ2-7; V: TRBV2; D: TRBD2
DNA: TGTGCCAGCAGTTACTCGACAGAAGGGCTGACCTACGAGCAGTACTTC; CDR3: CASSYSTEGLTYEQYF; size: many; J: TRBJ2-7; V: TRBV6-5; D: .
DNA: TGTGCCAGCAGCCCCCCCAACAGGGGAGGGTACGAGCAGTACTTC; CDR3: CASSPPNRGGYEQYF; size: few; J: TRBJ2-7; V: TRBV7-9; D: .
DNA: TGTGCCAGCAATCCCCGGACAGCCTTTGGGCAGTTCTTC; CDR3: CASNPRTAFGQFF; size: .; J: TRBJ2-1; V: TRBV2; D: .
DNA: TGTGCCAGCAGCTTAGAGGCTAGCGGATACACCGGGGAGCTGTTTTTT; CDR3: CASSLEASGYTGELFF; size: few; J: TRBJ2-2; V: TRBV11-3; D: TRBD2
DNA: TGTGCCATCAGGGGGTCTCCGGGACAGGGTCGAGAGACCCAGTACTTC; CDR3: CAIRGSPGQGRETQYF; size: many; J: TRBJ2-5; V: TRBV10-3; D: TRBD1
DNA: TGTGCCAGCAGCTTAGAGATGAGCACAGATACGCAGTATTTT; CDR3: CASSLEMSTDTQYF; size: .; J: TRBJ2-3; V: TRBV7-9; D: .